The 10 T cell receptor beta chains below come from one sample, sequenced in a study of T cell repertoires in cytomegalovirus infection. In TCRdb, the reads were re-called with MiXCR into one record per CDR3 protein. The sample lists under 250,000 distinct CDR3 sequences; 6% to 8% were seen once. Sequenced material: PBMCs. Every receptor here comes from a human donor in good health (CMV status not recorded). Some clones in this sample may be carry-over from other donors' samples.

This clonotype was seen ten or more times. The chain's CDR3 is CSATDSLNTEAFF. Written as DNA, the CDR3 is TGCAGTGCCACGGACAGCCTGAACACTGAAGCTTTCTTT. The J gene is TRBJ1-1, the V gene TRBV20-1; D is perhaps TRBD1 (6 bases). Germline V gene lookup returns CDR1 DFQATT and CDR2 SNEGSKA (reference sequence). V dropped 6 bases and J dropped 0 bases, with 11 bases sitting between them. The CDR3 is 13 residues long.

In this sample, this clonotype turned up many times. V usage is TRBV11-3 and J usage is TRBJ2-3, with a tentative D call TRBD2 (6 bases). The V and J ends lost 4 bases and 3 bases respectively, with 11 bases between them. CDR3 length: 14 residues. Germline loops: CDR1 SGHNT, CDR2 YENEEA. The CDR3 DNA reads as TGTGCCAGCAGCTGGGGACTGGATACAGATACGCAGTATTTT. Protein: CASSWGLDTDTQYF.

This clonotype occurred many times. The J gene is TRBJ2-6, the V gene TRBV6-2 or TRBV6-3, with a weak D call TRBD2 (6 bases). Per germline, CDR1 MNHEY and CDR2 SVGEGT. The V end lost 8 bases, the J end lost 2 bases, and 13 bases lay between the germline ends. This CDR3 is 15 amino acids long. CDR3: CASSTGGAGANVLTF. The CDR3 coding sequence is TGTGCCAGCTCCACCGGGGGAGCTGGGGCCAACGTCCTGACTTTC.

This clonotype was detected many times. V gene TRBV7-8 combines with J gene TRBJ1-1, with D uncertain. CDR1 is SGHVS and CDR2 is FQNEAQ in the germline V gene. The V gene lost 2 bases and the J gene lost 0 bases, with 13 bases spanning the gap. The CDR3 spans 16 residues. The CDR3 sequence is CASSLNGRNMNTEAFF. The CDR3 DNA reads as TGTGCCAGCAGCTTAAACGGACGCAACATGAACACTGAAGCTTTCTTT.

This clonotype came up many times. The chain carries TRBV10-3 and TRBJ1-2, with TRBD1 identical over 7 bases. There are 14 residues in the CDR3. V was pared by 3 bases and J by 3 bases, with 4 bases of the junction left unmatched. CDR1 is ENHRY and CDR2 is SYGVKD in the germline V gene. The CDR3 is CAISEGGRYYGYTF. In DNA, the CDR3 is TGTGCCATCAGTGAAGGGGGCAGATACTATGGCTACACCTTC.

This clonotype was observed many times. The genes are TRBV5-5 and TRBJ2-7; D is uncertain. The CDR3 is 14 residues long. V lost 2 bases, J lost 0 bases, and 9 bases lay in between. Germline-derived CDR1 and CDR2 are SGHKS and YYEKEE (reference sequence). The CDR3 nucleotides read TGTGCCAGCAGCTTAAGGTCATCCTCCTACGAGCAGTACTTC. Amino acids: CASSLRSSSYEQYF.

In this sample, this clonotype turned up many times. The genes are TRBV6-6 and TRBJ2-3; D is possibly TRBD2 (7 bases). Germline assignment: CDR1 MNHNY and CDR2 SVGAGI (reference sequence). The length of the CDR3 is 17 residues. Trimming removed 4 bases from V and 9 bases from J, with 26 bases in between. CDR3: CASSFSGGAQSISTQYF. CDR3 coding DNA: TGTGCCAGCAGTTTTTCGGGGGGCGCTCAGTCGATAAGCACGCAGTATTTT.

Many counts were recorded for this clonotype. The CDR3 DNA reads as TGTGCCAGCAGCTTAGGACCTATGAACACTGAAGCTTTCTTT. Its protein product is CASSLGPMNTEAFF. The V gene is TRBV7-2, the J gene TRBJ1-1, with D hard to call. This CDR3 has 14 amino acids. V was clipped by 1 base and J by 0 bases, with 6 bases between them. Germline-derived CDR1 and CDR2 are SGHTA and FQGNSA.

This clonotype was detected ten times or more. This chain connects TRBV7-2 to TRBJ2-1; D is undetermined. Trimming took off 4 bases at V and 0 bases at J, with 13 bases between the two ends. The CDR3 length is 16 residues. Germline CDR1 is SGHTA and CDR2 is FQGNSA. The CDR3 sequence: CASSSTVPSSYNEQFF. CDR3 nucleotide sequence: TGTGCCAGCAGCTCCACGGTCCCGAGCTCCTACAATGAGCAGTTCTTC.

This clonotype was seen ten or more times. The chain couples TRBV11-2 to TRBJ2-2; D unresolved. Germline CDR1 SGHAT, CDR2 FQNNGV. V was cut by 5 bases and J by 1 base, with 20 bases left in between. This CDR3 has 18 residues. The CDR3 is CASSLRNSGKWNTGELFF. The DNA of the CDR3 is TGTGCCAGCAGCCTAAGAAACTCGGGCAAGTGGAACACCGGGGAGCTGTTTTTT. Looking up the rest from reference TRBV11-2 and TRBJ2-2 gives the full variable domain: EAGVAQSPRYKIIEKRQSVAFWCNPISGHATLYWYQQILGQGPKLLIQFQNNGVVDDSQLPKDRFSAERLKGVDSTLKIQPAKLEDSAVYLCASSLRNSGKWNTGELFFGEGSRLTVL.